Listed here is a single T cell receptor (beta chain). Its specificity is unknown. This entry comes from a study of monozygotic twins with inflammatory bowel disease. The CDR3 is 15 residues long. Germline V gene lookup returns CDR1 SGHTA and CDR2 FQGNSA. Study-wide findings and caveats: The analysis did not separate different T cell subtypes.

There were roughly 3,200 ng of total RNA used for each TCR library. Eight separate reactions per sample served to make cDNA. Following a re-call of the 5' RACE reads, TCRdb has one entry per CDR3 protein and lacks DNA. The data include about 440,000 distinct CDR3 sequences; the top ten clones carry 2.4%. The authors isolated total RNA from whole blood without sorting T cells. The sample consisted of blood. This TCR was sampled from a human donor with ulcerative colitis or Crohn's disease, or a healthy co-twin of an affected twin (not recorded which). The chain is built from TRBV7-2 and TRBJ1-5; TCRdb names TRBD1, which stays unverified in the absence of DNA. The CDR3 region is CASSLGTGPYQPQHF.